Listed below are T cell receptor beta chains from one sample, sequenced in a study of T cells of healthy individuals. TCRdb reprocessed the 5' RACE reads with MiXCR, giving one entry per CDR3 protein. The sample contains 95,000 to 100,000 distinct CDR3 sequences, approximately 15% of which appear only once. The receptors originated from a human donor in good health. Both conserved end residues are part of each CDR3. D genes are given only for firm matches. Clone size is shown for a subset of rows, as once, few, many or a class of expanded clone.

D gene | clone size | J gene | V gene | CDR3 DNA | CDR3 protein
NA | NA | TRBJ2-3 | TRBV9 | TGTGCCAGCAGCACCCGAGGGGTAGATACGCAGTATTTT | CASSTRGVDTQYF
NA | few | TRBJ2-4 | TRBV11-2 | TGTGCCAGCAGCTTTATTCAGGGTTCCAAAAACATTCAGTACTTC | CASSFIQGSKNIQYF
NA | few | TRBJ2-3 | TRBV5-5 | TGTGCCAGCAGCCCCGGAGAGACAGCCACAGATACGCAGTATTTT | CASSPGETATDTQYF
NA | few | TRBJ2-7 | TRBV21-1 | TGTGCCAGCAGCAAAGGACCGGGACAGGGATTGGCCGAGCAGTACTTC | CASSKGPGQGLAEQYF
TRBD2 | NA | TRBJ2-7 | TRBV20-1 | TGCAGTGCTAGAGGCTATGGTAGCGGGTTTAGTTCCTACGAGCAGTACTTC | CSARGYGSGFSSYEQYF
TRBD2 | NA | TRBJ2-7 | TRBV20-1 | TGCAGTGCTAGGGGGCGGGGGGGCCACGAGCAGTACTTC | CSARGRGGHEQYF
NA | few | TRBJ2-6 | TRBV4-1 | TGCGCCAGCAGCCAAGTGTTCCCTCTCTCTGGGGCCAACGTCCTGACTTTC | CASSQVFPLSGANVLTF
NA | NA | TRBJ1-1 | TRBV28 | TGTGCCAGCAGTTTTGGGGGATCGGAGAACACTGAAGCTTTCTTT | CASSFGGSENTEAFF
NA | few | TRBJ1-4 | TRBV19 | TGTGCCAGTAGTATCTATCCAGGGGCCGGGGAAAAACTGTTTTTT | CASSIYPGAGEKLFF
NA | NA | TRBJ2-3 | TRBV27 | TGTGCCAGCAGTCCATTTGACCCGTGGGGCCCTAGCACAGATACGCAGTATTTT | CASSPFDPWGPSTDTQYF
TRBD2 | NA | TRBJ2-5 | TRBV9 | TGTGCCAGCAGCGTAGGTGCCGCTAGCGGGAGGCAAGAGACCCAGTACTTC | CASSVGAASGRQETQYF
NA | NA | TRBJ2-7 | TRBV14 | TGTGCCAGCAGCCAAGATCGGGTCGGAAACTACGAGCAGTACTTC | CASSQDRVGNYEQYF